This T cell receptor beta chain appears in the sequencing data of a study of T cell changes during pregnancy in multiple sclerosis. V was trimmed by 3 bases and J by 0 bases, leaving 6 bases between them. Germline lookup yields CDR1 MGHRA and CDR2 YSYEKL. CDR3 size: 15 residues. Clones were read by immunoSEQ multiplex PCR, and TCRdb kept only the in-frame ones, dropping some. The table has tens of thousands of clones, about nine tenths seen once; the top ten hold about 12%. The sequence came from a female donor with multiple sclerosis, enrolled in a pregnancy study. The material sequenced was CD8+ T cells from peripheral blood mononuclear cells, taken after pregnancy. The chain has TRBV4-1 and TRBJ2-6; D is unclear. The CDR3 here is CASSQESSGANVLTF. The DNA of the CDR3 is TGCGCCAGCAGCCAGGAGAGCTCTGGGGCCAACGTCCTGACTTTC.